The rows below give T cell receptor beta chains drawn from one sample of a study of T cells in localized non-small cell lung cancer. Some clones are missing from TCRdb's copy, which holds only in-frame ones; the method was immunoSEQ multiplex PCR. The sample consists of about 20,000 clones, approximately 90% of them appearing once. Sequencing used peripheral blood, obtained before any cancer treatment. The receptors shown here come from a male donor older than 55 with stage I squamous cell lung carcinoma. Both conserved end residues are trimmed from each CDR3. The order of the fields is J gene, D gene, V gene, CDR3 protein. D genes are given only for firm matches.

j_call: TRBJ1-3; d_call: TRBD1; v_call: TRBV5-1; cdr3_aa: ASSPYRDSRNTIY
j_call: TRBJ1-2; d_call: NA; v_call: TRBV30; cdr3_aa: AWTPGPEFHGYT
j_call: TRBJ1-1; d_call: TRBD1; v_call: TRBV18; cdr3_aa: ASSPPNHGTGGKNTEAF
j_call: TRBJ1-2; d_call: NA; v_call: TRBV28; cdr3_aa: ATRSPSIYGYT
j_call: TRBJ1-5; d_call: NA; v_call: TRBV19; cdr3_aa: ASSIDLGTVYSNQPQH
j_call: TRBJ2-2; d_call: NA; v_call: TRBV7-3; cdr3_aa: ASSLGRFNTGELF
j_call: TRBJ1-2; d_call: NA; v_call: TRBV5-2; cdr3_aa: ASKLGVRKTYGYT
j_call: TRBJ1-4; d_call: NA; v_call: TRBV5-6; cdr3_aa: ASSLAGNEKLF
j_call: TRBJ1-6; d_call: NA; v_call: TRBV6-5; cdr3_aa: ASSYQGGYNSPLH
j_call: TRBJ1-2; d_call: NA; v_call: TRBV6-1; cdr3_aa: ASKANGPINYGYT
j_call: TRBJ2-1; d_call: NA; v_call: TRBV30; cdr3_aa: AWSVVASGNEQF
j_call: TRBJ1-2; d_call: TRBD1; v_call: TRBV6-5; cdr3_aa: ASSSTGDYGYT
j_call: TRBJ2-1; d_call: NA; v_call: TRBV7-3; cdr3_aa: ASSPGTNEQF
j_call: TRBJ1-2; d_call: TRBD1; v_call: TRBV25-1; cdr3_aa: ASLSGTGDGYT
j_call: TRBJ2-1; d_call: NA; v_call: TRBV11-2; cdr3_aa: ASSSPSTRDEQF
j_call: TRBJ2-7; d_call: NA; v_call: TRBV21-1; cdr3_aa: ASSKGDEQY
j_call: TRBJ1-1; d_call: NA; v_call: TRBV19; cdr3_aa: ASSMNRLRNRGTEAF
j_call: TRBJ1-4; d_call: NA; v_call: TRBV19; cdr3_aa: ASSITGLTLVTDEKLF
j_call: TRBJ1-1; d_call: TRBD1; v_call: TRBV19; cdr3_aa: ASRWDRVNTEAF
j_call: TRBJ2-5; d_call: NA; v_call: TRBV2; cdr3_aa: ASSFRALALKETQY
j_call: TRBJ1-2; d_call: NA; v_call: TRBV29-1; cdr3_aa: SVGLGPYGYT
j_call: TRBJ1-2; d_call: NA; v_call: TRBV9; cdr3_aa: ASSVGLGFMDGYT
j_call: TRBJ2-1; d_call: NA; v_call: TRBV25-1; cdr3_aa: ASSGSGLYNEQF
j_call: TRBJ1-1; d_call: NA; v_call: TRBV28; cdr3_aa: ASGLIGGNTEAF
j_call: TRBJ1-1; d_call: NA; v_call: TRBV6-4; cdr3_aa: ASSLFAGGGTEAF
j_call: TRBJ1-1; d_call: NA; v_call: TRBV2; cdr3_aa: ASRLDRMSTEAF
j_call: TRBJ2-7; d_call: TRBD1; v_call: TRBV5-4; cdr3_aa: ASSGDRFTYEQY
j_call: TRBJ2-7; d_call: TRBD1; v_call: TRBV4-1; cdr3_aa: ASSQPGQVSYGQY
j_call: TRBJ1-1; d_call: NA; v_call: TRBV5-1; cdr3_aa: ASSLDLAGSTEAF
j_call: TRBJ1-2; d_call: NA; v_call: TRBV7-3; cdr3_aa: ASSLTSWSDGYT
j_call: TRBJ1-5; d_call: NA; v_call: TRBV29-1; cdr3_aa: SASTGNGQPQH
j_call: TRBJ1-6; d_call: TRBD1; v_call: TRBV10-2; cdr3_aa: ASRDGTANSPLH
j_call: TRBJ2-2; d_call: TRBD2; v_call: TRBV7-2; cdr3_aa: ASSLNSGGWAGELF
j_call: TRBJ1-1; d_call: NA; v_call: TRBV19; cdr3_aa: ATTPGARGTEAF
j_call: TRBJ1-2; d_call: TRBD1; v_call: TRBV5-1; cdr3_aa: ASSLEGDRENYGYT
j_call: TRBJ2-7; d_call: NA; v_call: TRBV30; cdr3_aa: AWRGGHYYEQY
j_call: TRBJ1-4; d_call: NA; v_call: TRBV5-5; cdr3_aa: ASSLGLGTPKEKLF
j_call: TRBJ2-2; d_call: TRBD2; v_call: TRBV6-5; cdr3_aa: ASSYSGGNTGELF
j_call: TRBJ2-7; d_call: NA; v_call: TRBV18; cdr3_aa: ASSPIGVSYEQY
j_call: TRBJ2-7; d_call: TRBD2; v_call: TRBV19; cdr3_aa: ASSIDGGAYEQY
j_call: TRBJ2-1; d_call: TRBD2; v_call: TRBV14; cdr3_aa: ASSPGGLAGGRSYNEQF
j_call: TRBJ1-1; d_call: NA; v_call: TRBV27; cdr3_aa: ASSPWRGNTEAF
j_call: TRBJ2-1; d_call: NA; v_call: TRBV5-1; cdr3_aa: ASSPQGASYNEQF
j_call: TRBJ1-1; d_call: TRBD1; v_call: TRBV6-5; cdr3_aa: ASSWGGGRNTEAF
j_call: TRBJ2-7; d_call: TRBD2; v_call: TRBV10-3; cdr3_aa: AISSGTSREQY
j_call: TRBJ1-2; d_call: NA; v_call: TRBV5-4; cdr3_aa: ASSLGGRGYT
j_call: TRBJ1-4; d_call: NA; v_call: TRBV2; cdr3_aa: ASSGTEFNEKLF
j_call: TRBJ2-1; d_call: TRBD1; v_call: TRBV19; cdr3_aa: ATTTGQGTRQQF
j_call: TRBJ1-5; d_call: TRBD1; v_call: TRBV5-6; cdr3_aa: ASSGTGTGDNQPQH
j_call: TRBJ1-2; d_call: TRBD1; v_call: TRBV15; cdr3_aa: ATSRDKGTGTGYT